Listed here are 15 T cell receptor beta chains from one sample, sequenced in a study of OX40 agonist ivuxolimab in advanced cancers. Method: immunoSEQ multiplex PCR; TCRdb's copy keeps in-frame clones and lacks some. The sample has around 130,000 clones; over 85% are singletons. Specimen: CD4+ or CD8+ T cells sorted from blood, collected in a trial of the OX40 agonist ivuxolimab. The receptor source for this set is an adult with an advanced solid tumor such as melanoma, head and neck, liver or kidney cancer.

The chain uses TRBV15 and TRBJ2-7; TRBD1 aligns across 8 bases. There are 12 residues in the CDR3. CDR1 LNHNV and CDR2 YYDKDF come from the germline V gene (reference sequence). Unmatched junction bases numbered 3, after V lost 8 bases and J lost 3 bases. DNA of the CDR3: TGTGCCACCGGACAGGGATACTACGAGCAGTACTTC. This codes for CATGQGYYEQYF.

The genes are TRBV5-5 and TRBJ1-1; 8 bases align to TRBD1. Germline V gene lookup returns CDR1 SGHKS and CDR2 YYEKEE (reference sequence). The CDR3 runs to 15 residues. V gave up 0 bases and J gave up 4 bases; unmatched junction bases: 5. The DNA of the CDR3 is TGTGCCAGCAGCTTGGTCGCAGGGGGCGGCACTGAAGCTTTCTTT. Protein sequence: CASSLVAGGGTEAFF.

This clone was seen once. The V and J genes are TRBV29-1 and TRBJ1-2; tentatively, D is TRBD1 (6 bases). Deletions cut 1 base from V and 7 bases from J, with 25 bases between. The germline gives CDR1 SQVTM, CDR2 ANQGSEA. The CDR3 spans 17 residues. CDR3 bases: TGCAGCGTTGAAGCTCCCCGTGGGGACACCTTTCTAGGTGGCTACACCTTC. It specifies CSVEAPRGDTFLGGYTF.

The rearrangement joins TRBV7-3 to TRBJ2-5, with D tentatively TRBD2 (6 bases). V was pared by 0 bases and J by 2 bases, with 10 bases between. From germline, CDR1 is SGHTA and CDR2 FQGTGA. The CDR3 runs to 15 residues. Written as DNA, the CDR3 is TGTGCCAGCAGCTTAACAGGCGGGGAGCAAGAGACCCAGTACTTC. Translating gives CASSLTGGEQETQYF.

CDR3 sequence (DNA): TGTGCCAGCTCACCACCCACAGTAGGAGCTGAAAAACTGTTTTTT. Its translation: CASSPPTVGAEKLFF. The rearrangement links TRBV18 to TRBJ1-4; D is undetermined. The V end was cut by 0 bases, the J end by 7 bases, with 12 bases between. CDR1 is KGHSH and CDR2 is LQKENI in the germline V gene. The length of the CDR3 is 15 residues.

The chain links TRBV5-1 to TRBJ1-5; perhaps TRBD1 as D (5 bases). The CDR3 is 15 amino acids. V was shortened by 4 bases and J by 1 base, with 12 bases between the two germline ends. The V gene's germline CDR1 is SGHRS and CDR2 YFSETQ. The CDR3 bases are TGCGCCAGCAGCGTCGGGACCGAGAGCAATCAGCCCCAGCATTTT. Its protein product is CASSVGTESNQPQHF.

V and J are TRBV28 and TRBJ2-7, with a weak D call TRBD2 (6 bases). The CDR3 is 13 residues long. The V end was cut by 8 bases, the J end by 5 bases, with 16 bases between. Per the germline V gene, CDR1 is MDHEN and CDR2 is SYDVKM. Written as DNA, the CDR3 is TGTGCCAGCTGCCCTTGGCGGGACGACGAGCAGTACTTC. This translates into CASCPWRDDEQYF. The full variable domain, with the rest looked up from reference TRBV28 and TRBJ2-7, is DVKVTQSSRYLVKRTGEKVFLECVQDMDHENMFWYRQDPGLGLRLIYFSYDVKMKEKGDIPEGYSVSREKKERFSLILESASTNQTSMYLCASCPWRDDEQYFGPGTRLTVT.

This chain connects TRBV28 to TRBJ1-2; D is possibly TRBD1 (6 bases). Trimming removed 7 bases from V and 5 bases from J, with 17 bases in between. Per the germline V gene, CDR1 is MDHEN and CDR2 is SYDVKM. CDR3 length: 14 residues. CDR3 in amino acids: CASIPRGRGYGYTF. The DNA of the CDR3 is TGTGCCAGCATCCCCAGGGGACGGGGGTATGGCTACACCTTC.

J is TRBJ2-7 and V is TRBV25-1, with D perhaps assigned TRBD1 or TRBD2 (5 bases each). V was shortened by 3 bases and J by 6 bases, with 15 bases between the two germline ends. The CDR3 runs to 14 residues. Germline CDR1 and CDR2: MGHDK and SYGVNS. The CDR3, as DNA: TGTGCCAGCAGTGACCGTGGGGTGAGGGGCGAGCAGTACTTC. Translated: CASSDRGVRGEQYF.

The chain is built from TRBV7-8 and TRBJ1-5; TRBD1 agrees at 9 bases. V shed 2 bases and J 6 bases; nucleotides not matched to a gene: 8. This CDR3 is built from 16 residues. The germline V gene encodes CDR1 SGHVS and CDR2 FQNEAQ. CDR3 sequence: CASSLTRTGAGQPQHF. The CDR3 DNA follows: TGTGCCAGCAGCTTAACAAGGACAGGGGCAGGTCAGCCCCAGCATTTT. The full variable domain, completed using reference TRBV7-8 and TRBJ1-5, is GAGVSQSPRYKVAKRGQDVALRCDPISGHVSLFWYQQALGQGPEFLTYFQNEAQLDKSGLPSDRFFAERPEGSVSTLKIQRTQQEDSAVYLCASSLTRTGAGQPQHFGDGTRLSIL.

The CDR3: CASSHPGGEQYF. The CDR3 nucleotides read TGCGCCAGCAGCCATCCAGGGGGCGAGCAGTACTTC. The chain employs TRBV4-3 and TRBJ2-7, with 7 positions matching TRBD1. CDR1 and CDR2 from the germline V gene are LGHNA and YSLEER. This CDR3 region has 12 residues. V trimming: 3 bases; J trimming: 6 bases; junction bases outside the gene matches: 2.

The chain carries TRBV7-9 and TRBJ2-7; D may be TRBD2 (7 bases). Deletions cut 1 base from V and 0 bases from J, with 13 bases between. CDR3 length: 16 amino acids. Germline V gene sequence: CDR1 SEHNR, CDR2 FQNEAQ (reference sequence). CDR3 in amino acids: CASSLVGRGASYEQYF. CDR3 DNA sequence: TGTGCCAGCAGCTTAGTAGGGAGGGGGGCCTCCTACGAGCAGTACTTC.

V and J are TRBV5-4 and TRBJ1-1; possible D gene TRBD1, 5 bases. The CDR3 is 15 residues long. The germline gives CDR1 SGHNT, CDR2 YYREEE (reference sequence). V dropped 3 bases and J dropped 0 bases, with 12 bases sitting between them. CDR3 in amino acids: CASSSAGRLNTEAFF. The CDR3 coding sequence is TGTGCCAGCAGCTCCGCGGGACGCTTGAACACTGAAGCTTTCTTT.

This chain joins TRBV20-1 and TRBJ1-3; no reliable D call. The V gene's germline CDR1 is DFQATT and CDR2 SNEGSKA (reference sequence). V was shortened by 3 bases and J by 4 bases, with 4 bases between the two germline ends. The CDR3 consists of 11 residues. The CDR3 DNA is TGCAGTGCTAGTCAGGGAAACACCATATATTTT. Translating gives CSASQGNTIYF.

This clone was recorded only once. The chain combines TRBV5-4 with TRBJ2-2; D is tentatively TRBD1 or TRBD2 (5 bases each). The V and J ends lost 4 bases and 0 bases respectively, with 19 bases between them. CDR1 is SGHNT, CDR2 YYREEE, per germline (reference sequence). This CDR3 contains 18 residues. The CDR3 nucleotides read TGTGCCAGCAGCCAGAGACGGGCGACAGCGGCGAACACCGGGGAGCTGTTTTTT. Its translation is CASSQRRATAANTGELFF.